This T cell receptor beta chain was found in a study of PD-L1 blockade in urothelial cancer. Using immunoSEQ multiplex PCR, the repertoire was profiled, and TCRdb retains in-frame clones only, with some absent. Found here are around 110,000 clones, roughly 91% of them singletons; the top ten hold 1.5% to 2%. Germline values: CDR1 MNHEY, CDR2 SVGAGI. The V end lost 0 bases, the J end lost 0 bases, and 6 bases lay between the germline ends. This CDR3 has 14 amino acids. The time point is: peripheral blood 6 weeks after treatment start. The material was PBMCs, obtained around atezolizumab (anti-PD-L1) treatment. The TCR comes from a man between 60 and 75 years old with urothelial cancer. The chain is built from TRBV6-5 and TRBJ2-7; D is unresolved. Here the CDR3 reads CASSYSPGSYEQYF. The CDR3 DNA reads TGTGCCAGCAGTTACTCACCAGGCTCCTACGAGCAGTACTTC.